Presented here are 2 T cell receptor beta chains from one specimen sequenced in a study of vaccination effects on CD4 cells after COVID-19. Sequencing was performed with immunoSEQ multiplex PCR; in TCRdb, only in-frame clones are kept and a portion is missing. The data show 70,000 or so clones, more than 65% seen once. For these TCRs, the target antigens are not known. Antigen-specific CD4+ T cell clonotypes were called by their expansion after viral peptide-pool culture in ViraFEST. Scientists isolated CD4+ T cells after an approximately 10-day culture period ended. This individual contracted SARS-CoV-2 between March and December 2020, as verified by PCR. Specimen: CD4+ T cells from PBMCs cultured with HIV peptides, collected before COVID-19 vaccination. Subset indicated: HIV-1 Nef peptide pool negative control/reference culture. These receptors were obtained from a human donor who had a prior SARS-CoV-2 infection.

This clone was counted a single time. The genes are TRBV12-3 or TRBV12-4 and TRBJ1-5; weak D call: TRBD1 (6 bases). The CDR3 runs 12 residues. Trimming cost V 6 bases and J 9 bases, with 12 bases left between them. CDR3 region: CASSPGQSPQHF. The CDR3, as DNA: TGTGCCAGCAGCCCCGGACAGTCGCCCCAGCATTTT.

The CDR3, as DNA: TGTGCCAGCACTTTTTCCTTGGGGCGGCAAGAGACCCAGTACTTC. Encoded protein: CASTFSLGRQETQYF. The V call is TRBV6-5, the J call TRBJ2-5; perhaps TRBD1 as D (5 bases). The germline V gene has CDR1 MNHEY and CDR2 SVGAGI. Trimming took 7 bases from V and 2 from J, leaving 17 bases between them. The CDR3 totals 15 residues.